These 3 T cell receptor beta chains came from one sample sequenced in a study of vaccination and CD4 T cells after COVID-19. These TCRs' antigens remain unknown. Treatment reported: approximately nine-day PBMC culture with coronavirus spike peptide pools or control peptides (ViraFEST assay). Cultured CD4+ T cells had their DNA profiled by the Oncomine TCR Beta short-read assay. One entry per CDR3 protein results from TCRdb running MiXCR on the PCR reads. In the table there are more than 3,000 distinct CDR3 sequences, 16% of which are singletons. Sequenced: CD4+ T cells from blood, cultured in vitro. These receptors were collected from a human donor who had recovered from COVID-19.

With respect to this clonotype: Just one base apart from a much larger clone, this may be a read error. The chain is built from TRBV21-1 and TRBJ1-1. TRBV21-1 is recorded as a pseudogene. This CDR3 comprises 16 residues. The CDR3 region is CASGKEREGSYTEAFF. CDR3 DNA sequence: TGTGCCAGCGGCAAGGAACGAGAGGGATCATATACTGAAGCTTTCTTT.

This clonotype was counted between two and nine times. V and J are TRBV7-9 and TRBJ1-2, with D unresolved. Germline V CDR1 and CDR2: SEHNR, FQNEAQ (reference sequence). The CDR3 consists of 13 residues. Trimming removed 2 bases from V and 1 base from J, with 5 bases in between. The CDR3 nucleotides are TGTGCCAGCAGCTTACAGGATAACTATGGCTACACCTTC. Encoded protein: CASSLQDNYGYTF.

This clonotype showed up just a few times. The CDR3 DNA reads TGCGCCAGCAGCGCAACGGACAGGGTTCATTCACCCCTCCACTTT. As protein: CASSATDRVHSPLHF. The chain links TRBV5-1 to TRBJ1-6; 8 bases are a match to TRBD1. The germline V gene has CDR1 SGHRS and CDR2 YFSETQ. Trimming removed 4 bases from V and 8 bases from J; junction bases left unmatched: 8. CDR3 length equals 15 residues.